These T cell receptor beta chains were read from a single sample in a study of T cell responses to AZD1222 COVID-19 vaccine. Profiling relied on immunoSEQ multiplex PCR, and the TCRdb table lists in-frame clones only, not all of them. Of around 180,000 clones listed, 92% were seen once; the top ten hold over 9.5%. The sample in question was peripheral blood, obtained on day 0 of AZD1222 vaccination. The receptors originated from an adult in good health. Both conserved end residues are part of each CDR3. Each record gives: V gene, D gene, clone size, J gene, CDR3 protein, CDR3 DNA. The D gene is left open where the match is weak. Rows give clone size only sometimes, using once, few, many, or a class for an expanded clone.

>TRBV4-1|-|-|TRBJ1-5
CASSQVNPSNQPQHF
TGCGCCAGCAGCCAAGTTAACCCGAGCAATCAGCCCCAGCATTTT
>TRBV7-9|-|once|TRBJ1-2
CASSLVERSYGYTF
TGTGCCAGCAGCTTAGTGGAAAGGAGCTATGGCTACACCTTC
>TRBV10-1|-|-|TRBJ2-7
CASSEQAGAYEQYF
TGCGCCAGCAGTGAGCAGGCCGGAGCCTACGAGCAGTACTTC
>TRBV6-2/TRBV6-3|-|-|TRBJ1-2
CASSPGVQPNYGYTF
TGTGCCAGCAGTCCGGGCGTGCAACCTAACTATGGCTACACCTTC
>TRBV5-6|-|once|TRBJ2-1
CASSLGVGTPPYNEQFF
TGTGCCAGCAGCTTGGGGGTTGGGACACCACCCTACAATGAGCAGTTCTTC
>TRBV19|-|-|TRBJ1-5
CASSITLLRYSNQPQHF
TGTGCCAGTAGTATAACCCTACTACGGTATAGCAATCAGCCCCAGCATTTT
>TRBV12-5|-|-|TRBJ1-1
CASGFGDQRNTEAFF
TGTGCTAGTGGTTTTGGGGACCAAAGGAACACTGAAGCTTTCTTT
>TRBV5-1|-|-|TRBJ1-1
CASSLGRGSNTEAFF
TGCGCCAGCAGCTTGGGGCGGGGCTCGAACACTGAAGCTTTCTTT
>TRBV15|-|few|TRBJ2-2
CATSTLTGTTLGGELFF
TGTGCCACCAGCACCCTTACCGGGACAACTCTGGGCGGGGAGCTGTTTTTT
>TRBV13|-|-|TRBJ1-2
CASSPRGQEDYGYTF
TGTGCCAGCAGCCCCCGGGGACAAGAGGACTATGGCTACACCTTC
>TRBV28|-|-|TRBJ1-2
CASSFGRVGYGYTF
TGTGCCAGCAGTTTTGGTAGGGTAGGCTATGGCTACACCTTC
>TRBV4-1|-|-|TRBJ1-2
CASSQDRGIWGYTF
TGCGCCAGCAGCCAAGATCGGGGTATATGGGGCTACACCTTC
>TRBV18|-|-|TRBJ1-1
CASSPPNLVLNTEAFF
TGTGCCAGCTCACCACCGAACCTCGTCTTGAACACTGAAGCTTTCTTT
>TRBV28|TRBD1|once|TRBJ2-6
CASQSGQGASGANVLTF
TGTGCCAGTCAATCGGGACAGGGGGCCTCTGGGGCCAACGTCCTGACTTTC
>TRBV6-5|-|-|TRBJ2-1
CASSYAQGLRFNEQFF
TGTGCCAGCAGTTACGCCCAGGGCCTTAGGTTCAATGAGCAGTTCTTC
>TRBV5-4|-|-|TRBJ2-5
CASSLRGAEKTQYF
TGTGCCAGCAGCTTGCGGGGGGCAGAAAAGACCCAGTACTTC
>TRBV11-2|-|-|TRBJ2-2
CASSYIGELFF
TGTGCCAGCAGCTATATCGGGGAGCTGTTTTTT
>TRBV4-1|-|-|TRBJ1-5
CASSHPDSSQPQHF
TGCGCCAGCAGCCACCCCGACAGCTCTCAGCCCCAGCATTTT
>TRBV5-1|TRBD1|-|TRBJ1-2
CASGPGQGEGYTF
TGCGCCAGCGGACCTGGACAGGGGGAAGGCTACACCTTC
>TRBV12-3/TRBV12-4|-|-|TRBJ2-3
CASSPRPDTQYF
TGTGCCAGCAGTCCCAGGCCAGATACGCAGTATTTT
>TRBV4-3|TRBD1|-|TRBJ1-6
CASSQDLAGQGFSPLHF
TGCGCCAGCAGCCAAGACTTGGCGGGACAGGGATTTTCACCCCTCCACTTT
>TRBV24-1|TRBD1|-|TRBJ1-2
CATNDRDYGYTF
TGTGCCACCAACGACAGGGACTATGGCTACACCTTC
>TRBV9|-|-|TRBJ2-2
CASSVGTWELFF
TGTGCCAGCAGCGTGGGGACGTGGGAGCTGTTTTTT